The rows below give T cell receptor beta chains drawn from one sample of a study of T-cell memory formation after mild COVID-19. TCRdb processed the 5' RACE reads anew with MiXCR; each CDR3 protein has one entry. The sample yields under 300,000 distinct CDR3 sequences, 15% to 20% seen once. The source material was PBMCs or a T cell subset sorted from them (not recorded which). Receptor source: a man aged 18 to 30 who had mild COVID-19 (a few samples of this study predate the infection). Cell type and time point are not known. Each CDR3 is given with its conserved first and last residue. The order of the fields is D gene, clone size, V gene, CDR3 protein. The D gene is left open where the match is weak. Rows may omit the clone size; those that give it use once, few, many or a size class.

TRBD1,many,TRBV4-1,CASSQDRRTGNYGYTF
-,few,TRBV7-9,CASRSQGGETQYF
-,-,TRBV19,CASSTPPRGYTF
-,-,TRBV7-8,CASIAGGTGNYGYTF
TRBD2,many,TRBV15,CATSSLGTSGGKNTGELFF
TRBD1,-,TRBV7-8,CASSNFNQLDRGFGAQPQHF
-,few,TRBV10-3,CAIRESATNEKLFF
-,few,TRBV7-2,CASSLGNWGETEAFF
-,-,TRBV20-1,CSASPTEWNQPQHF
-,few,TRBV7-2,CASSWALYNEQFF
-,-,TRBV5-1,CASSPFGGSSYNEQFF
TRBD2,-,TRBV4-1,CASSRSILAGGGADTQYF
-,few,TRBV5-8,CASSPIFRSNQPQHF
-,few,TRBV7-9,CASSLAQAVFYGYTF
TRBD2,-,TRBV11-2,CASRQLAGGTNEQFF
-,-,TRBV6-2/TRBV6-3,CASSYSPGNQPQHF
-,-,TRBV20-1,CSDDRRRAYTF
-,many,TRBV15,CATSRDPYASLTEAFF
TRBD1,few,TRBV4-1,CASSEGGTGVGYTF
-,-,TRBV6-2/TRBV6-3,CASSNPVRGNTEAFF
-,few,TRBV5-1,CASSLVGSWGTEAFF
TRBD1,many,TRBV5-1,CASSLTGVEGYTF
TRBD1,few,TRBV12-3/TRBV12-4,CASTPPGGLKAFF
-,-,TRBV9,CAISVEPLGTDTQYF
-,-,TRBV12-3/TRBV12-4,CASSYSLETQYF
TRBD1,-,TRBV5-1,CASSLTGQGGEKLFF
-,many,TRBV5-1,CASSWDWSNEQFF
-,few,TRBV5-1,CASSLAQTGITGELFF